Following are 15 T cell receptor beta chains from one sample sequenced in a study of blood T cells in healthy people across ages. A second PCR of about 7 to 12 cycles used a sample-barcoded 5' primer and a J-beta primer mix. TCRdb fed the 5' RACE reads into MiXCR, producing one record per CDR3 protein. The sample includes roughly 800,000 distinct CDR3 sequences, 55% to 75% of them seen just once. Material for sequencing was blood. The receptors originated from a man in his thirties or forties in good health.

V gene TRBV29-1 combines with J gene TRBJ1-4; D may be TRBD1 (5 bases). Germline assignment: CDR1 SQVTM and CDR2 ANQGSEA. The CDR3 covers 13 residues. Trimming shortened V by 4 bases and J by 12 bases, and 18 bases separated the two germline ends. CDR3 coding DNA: TGCAGCGTTGGGCGACAAGGGACTTCAGAACTGTTTTTT. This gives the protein CSVGRQGTSELFF.

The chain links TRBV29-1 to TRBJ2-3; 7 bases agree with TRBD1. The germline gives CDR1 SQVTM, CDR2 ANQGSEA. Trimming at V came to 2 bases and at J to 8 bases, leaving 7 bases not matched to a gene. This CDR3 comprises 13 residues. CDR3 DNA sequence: TGCAGCGTTGAACCCCAGGGGGAAGGTACGCAGTATTTT. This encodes CSVEPQGEGTQYF.

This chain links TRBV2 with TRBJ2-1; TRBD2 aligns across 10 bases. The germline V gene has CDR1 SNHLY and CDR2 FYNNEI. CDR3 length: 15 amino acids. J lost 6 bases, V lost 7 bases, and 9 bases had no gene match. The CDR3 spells CASIYSGGARNEQFF. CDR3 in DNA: TGTGCCAGCATATACAGCGGGGGGGCCCGCAATGAGCAGTTCTTC.

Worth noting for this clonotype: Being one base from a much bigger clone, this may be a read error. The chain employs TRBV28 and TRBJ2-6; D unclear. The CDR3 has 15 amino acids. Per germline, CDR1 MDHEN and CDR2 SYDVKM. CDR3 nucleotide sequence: TGTGCCAGCAGTTTATCGGTCTCTGAGGCCAACGTCCTGACTTTC. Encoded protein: CASSLSVSEANVLTF.

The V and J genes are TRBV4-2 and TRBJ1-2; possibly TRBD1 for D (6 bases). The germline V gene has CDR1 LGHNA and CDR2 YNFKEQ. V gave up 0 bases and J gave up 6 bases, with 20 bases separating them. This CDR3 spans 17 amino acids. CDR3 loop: CASSQEKTTGMFHGYTF. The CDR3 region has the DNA TGTGCCAGCAGCCAAGAAAAGACAACAGGGATGTTTCATGGCTACACCTTC.

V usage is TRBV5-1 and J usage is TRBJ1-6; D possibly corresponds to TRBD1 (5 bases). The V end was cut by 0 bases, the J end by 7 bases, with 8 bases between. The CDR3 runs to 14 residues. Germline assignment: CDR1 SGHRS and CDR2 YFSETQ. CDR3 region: CASSLGGQNSPLHF. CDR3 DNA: TGCGCCAGCAGCTTGGGGGGCCAGAATTCACCCCTCCACTTT.

The CDR3 nucleotides are TGTGCCAGCAGTTACTCTGCGGGACAAGGGGATGAGCAGTTCTTC. Amino acids: CASSYSAGQGDEQFF. The chain employs TRBV6-5 and TRBJ2-1, with D perhaps assigned TRBD1 or TRBD2 (6 bases each). The germline V gene encodes CDR1 MNHEY and CDR2 SVGAGI. V was pared by 0 bases and J by 8 bases, with 14 bases between. This CDR3 region has 15 residues.

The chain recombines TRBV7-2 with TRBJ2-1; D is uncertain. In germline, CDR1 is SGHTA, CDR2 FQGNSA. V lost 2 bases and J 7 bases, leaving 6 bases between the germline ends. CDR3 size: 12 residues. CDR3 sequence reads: CASSLNVNEQFF. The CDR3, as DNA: TGTGCCAGCAGCTTAAACGTGAATGAGCAGTTCTTC.

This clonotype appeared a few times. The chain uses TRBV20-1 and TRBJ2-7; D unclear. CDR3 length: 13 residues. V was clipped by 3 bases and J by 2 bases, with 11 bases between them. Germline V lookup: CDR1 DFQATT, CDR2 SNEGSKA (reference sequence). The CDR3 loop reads CSASEGTPYEQYF. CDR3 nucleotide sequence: TGCAGTGCTAGTGAAGGCACCCCCTACGAGCAGTACTTC.

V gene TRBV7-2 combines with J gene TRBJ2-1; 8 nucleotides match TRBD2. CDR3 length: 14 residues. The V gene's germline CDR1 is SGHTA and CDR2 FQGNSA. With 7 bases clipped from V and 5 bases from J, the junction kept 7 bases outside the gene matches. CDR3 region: CASTSSGLNNEQFF. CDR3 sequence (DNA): TGTGCCAGCACCTCTAGCGGGTTAAACAATGAGCAGTTCTTC.

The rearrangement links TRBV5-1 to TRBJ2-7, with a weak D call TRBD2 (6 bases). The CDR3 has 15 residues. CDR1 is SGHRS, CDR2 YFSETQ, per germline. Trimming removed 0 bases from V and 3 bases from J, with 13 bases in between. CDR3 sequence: CASSLGVADIYEQYF. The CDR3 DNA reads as TGCGCCAGCAGCTTGGGTGTAGCGGATATCTACGAGCAGTACTTC.

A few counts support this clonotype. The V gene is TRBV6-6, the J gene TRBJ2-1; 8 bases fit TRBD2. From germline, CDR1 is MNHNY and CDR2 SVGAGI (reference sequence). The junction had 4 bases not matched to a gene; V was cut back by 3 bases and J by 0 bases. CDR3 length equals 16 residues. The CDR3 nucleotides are TGTGCCAGCAGTTATCTTAGCGGGGACTCCTACAATGAGCAGTTCTTC. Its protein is CASSYLSGDSYNEQFF.

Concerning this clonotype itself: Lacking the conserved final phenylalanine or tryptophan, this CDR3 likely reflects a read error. For the CDR3, the DNA is TGCAGTGCTAGGGCCGGGACTAGCGGGACCAATGAGCAGTTCGTC. Amino acid sequence: CSARAGTSGTNEQFV. J is TRBJ2-1 and V is TRBV20-1; 13 bases line up with TRBD2. Germline CDR1 reads DFQATT; CDR2 reads SNEGSKA (reference sequence). V was clipped by 3 bases and J by 6 bases; unmatched bases: 5. The CDR3 is 15 residues long.

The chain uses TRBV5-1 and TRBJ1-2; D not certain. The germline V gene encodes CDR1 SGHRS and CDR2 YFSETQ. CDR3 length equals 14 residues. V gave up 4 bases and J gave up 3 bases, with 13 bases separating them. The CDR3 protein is CASSPPSIHYGYTF. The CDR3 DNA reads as TGCGCCAGCAGCCCGCCCAGTATTCACTATGGCTACACCTTC.

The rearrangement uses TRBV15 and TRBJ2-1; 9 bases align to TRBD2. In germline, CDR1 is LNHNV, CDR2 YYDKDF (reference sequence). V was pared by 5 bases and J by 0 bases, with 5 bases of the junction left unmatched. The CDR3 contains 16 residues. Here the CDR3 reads CATSVLAGYSYNEQFF. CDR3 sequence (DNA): TGTGCCACCAGCGTTCTAGCGGGGTACTCCTACAATGAGCAGTTCTTC.